The clone carrying this T cell receptor beta chain was seen more than once but under ten times. Its antigen is unidentified. The CDR3 is made up of 14 amino acids. Germline loops: CDR1 SEHNR, CDR2 FQNEAQ (reference sequence). Trimming stripped 4 bases from V and 0 bases from J, with 8 bases between. Isolated per sample were at least 7 million PBMCs. The data originate from a study of blood T cells in healthy people across ages. Study results and caveats: TCR beta diversity was tightly associated with the proportion of naive T cells.

With a J-beta primer mix and a sample-barcoded 5' primer, a second PCR ran about 7 to 12 cycles. Template switching added a 12-random-nucleotide identifier to every cDNA molecule. TCRdb re-called the 5' RACE reads with MiXCR, one entry per CDR3 protein. The table records fewer than 2 million distinct CDR3 sequences, more than 35% of them present only once. Sequencing input: blood. This receptor was taken from a human donor in good health. V is TRBV7-9 and J is TRBJ2-3, with D possibly TRBD1 on 6 matching bases. The CDR3 coding sequence is TGTGCCAGCAGCTGGACAGATAGCACAGATACGCAGTATTTT. This encodes CASSWTDSTDTQYF.